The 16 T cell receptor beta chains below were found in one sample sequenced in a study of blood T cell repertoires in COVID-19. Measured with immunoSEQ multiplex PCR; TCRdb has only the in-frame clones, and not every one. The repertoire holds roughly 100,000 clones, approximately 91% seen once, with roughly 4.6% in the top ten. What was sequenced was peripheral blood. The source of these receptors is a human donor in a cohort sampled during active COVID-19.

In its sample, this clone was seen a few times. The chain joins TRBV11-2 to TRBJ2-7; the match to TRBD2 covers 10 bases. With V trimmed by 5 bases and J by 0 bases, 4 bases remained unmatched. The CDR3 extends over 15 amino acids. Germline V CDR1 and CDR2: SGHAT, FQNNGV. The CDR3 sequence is CASSPLAGVSYEQYF. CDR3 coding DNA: TGTGCCAGCAGCCCCCTAGCGGGGGTCTCCTACGAGCAGTACTTC.

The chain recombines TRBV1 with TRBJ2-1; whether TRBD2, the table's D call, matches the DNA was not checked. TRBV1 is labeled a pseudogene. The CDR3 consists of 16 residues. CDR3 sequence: CTSSGLTSGIYNEQFF. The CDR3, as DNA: TGCACCAGCAGCGGTCTTACTAGCGGGATTTACAATGAGCAGTTCTTC.

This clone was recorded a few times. CDR3 sequence (DNA): TGTGCCAGCAGCGCGGGAACCCTTAATTCACCCCTCCACTTT. Translation: CASSAGTLNSPLHF. The J gene is TRBJ1-6, the V gene TRBV9; D unresolved. Per the germline V gene, CDR1 is SGDLS and CDR2 is YYNGEE. The V and J ends lost 3 bases and 6 bases respectively, with 10 bases between them. CDR3 length: 14 amino acids.

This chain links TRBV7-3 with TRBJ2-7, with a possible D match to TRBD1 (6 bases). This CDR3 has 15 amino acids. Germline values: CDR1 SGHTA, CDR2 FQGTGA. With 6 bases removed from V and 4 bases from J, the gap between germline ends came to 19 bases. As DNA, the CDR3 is TGTGCCAGCAGATCGGACCGGGACATCTTGTACGAGCAGTACTTC. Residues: CASRSDRDILYEQYF.

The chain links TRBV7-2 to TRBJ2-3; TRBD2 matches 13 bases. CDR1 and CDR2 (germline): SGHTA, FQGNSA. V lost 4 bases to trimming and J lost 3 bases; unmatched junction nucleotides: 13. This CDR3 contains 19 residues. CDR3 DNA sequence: TGTGCCAGCAGCTCTGGGACTAGCGGGGTGGGAGGGAAGACAGATACGCAGTATTTT. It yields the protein CASSSGTSGVGGKTDTQYF.

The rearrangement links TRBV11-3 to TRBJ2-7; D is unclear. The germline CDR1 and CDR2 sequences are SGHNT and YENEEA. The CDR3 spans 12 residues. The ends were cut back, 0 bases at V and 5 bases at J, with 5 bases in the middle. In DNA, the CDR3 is TGTGCCAGCAGCTTAGATCGCGACGAGCAGTACTTC. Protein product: CASSLDRDEQYF.

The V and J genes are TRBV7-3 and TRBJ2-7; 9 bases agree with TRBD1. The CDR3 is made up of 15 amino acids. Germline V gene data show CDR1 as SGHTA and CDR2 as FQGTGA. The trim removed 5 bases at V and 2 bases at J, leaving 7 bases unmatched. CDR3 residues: CASSPRDRVTYEQYF. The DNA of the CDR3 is TGTGCCAGCAGCCCCCGGGACAGGGTAACCTACGAGCAGTACTTC. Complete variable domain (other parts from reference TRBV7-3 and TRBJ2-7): GAGVSQTPSNKVTEKGKYVELRCDPISGHTALYWYRQSLGQGPEFLIYFQGTGAADDSGLPNDRFFAVRPEGSVSTLKIQRTERGDSAVYLCASSPRDRVTYEQYFGPGTRLTVT.

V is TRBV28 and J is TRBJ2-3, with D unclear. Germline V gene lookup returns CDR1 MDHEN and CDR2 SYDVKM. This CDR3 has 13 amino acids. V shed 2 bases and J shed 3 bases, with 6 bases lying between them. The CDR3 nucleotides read TGTGCCAGCAGTTTAATTTCAACAGATACGCAGTATTTT. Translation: CASSLISTDTQYF.

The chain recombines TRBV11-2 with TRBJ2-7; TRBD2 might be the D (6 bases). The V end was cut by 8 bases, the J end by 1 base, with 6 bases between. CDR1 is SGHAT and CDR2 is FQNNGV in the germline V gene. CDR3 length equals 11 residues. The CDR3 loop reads CASGRSYEQYF. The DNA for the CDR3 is TGTGCCAGCGGGAGGTCCTACGAGCAGTACTTC.

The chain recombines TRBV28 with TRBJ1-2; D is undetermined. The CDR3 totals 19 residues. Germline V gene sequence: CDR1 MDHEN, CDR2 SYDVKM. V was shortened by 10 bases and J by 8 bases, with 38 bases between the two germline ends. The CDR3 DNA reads TGTGCCACTACATCCCACCCCTGGCAGGTAACCCTTCAACCAGGCGGCTACACCTTC. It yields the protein CATTSHPWQVTLQPGGYTF.

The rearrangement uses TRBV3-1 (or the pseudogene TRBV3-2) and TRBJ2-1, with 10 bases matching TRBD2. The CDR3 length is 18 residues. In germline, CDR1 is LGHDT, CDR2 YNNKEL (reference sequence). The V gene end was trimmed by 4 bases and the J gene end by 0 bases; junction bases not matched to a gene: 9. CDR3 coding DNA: TGTGCCAGCAGCCCATCTTATCGGACTAGCGGCTCCTACAATGAGCAGTTCTTC. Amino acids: CASSPSYRTSGSYNEQFF.

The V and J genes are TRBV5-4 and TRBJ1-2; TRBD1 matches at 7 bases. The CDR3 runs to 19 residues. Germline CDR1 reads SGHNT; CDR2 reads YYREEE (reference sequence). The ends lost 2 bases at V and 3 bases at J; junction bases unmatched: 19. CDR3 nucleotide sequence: TGTGCCAGCAGCTTCTCTGACAGACAGGGTAGGGCGGGCGACTATGGCTACACCTTC. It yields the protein CASSFSDRQGRAGDYGYTF.

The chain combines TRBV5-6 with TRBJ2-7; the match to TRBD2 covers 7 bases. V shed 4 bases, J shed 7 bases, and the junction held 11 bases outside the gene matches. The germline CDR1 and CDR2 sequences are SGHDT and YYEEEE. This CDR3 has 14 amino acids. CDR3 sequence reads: CASSTGTNSGEQYF. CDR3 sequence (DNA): TGTGCCAGCAGCACCGGGACTAACTCGGGTGAGCAGTACTTC.

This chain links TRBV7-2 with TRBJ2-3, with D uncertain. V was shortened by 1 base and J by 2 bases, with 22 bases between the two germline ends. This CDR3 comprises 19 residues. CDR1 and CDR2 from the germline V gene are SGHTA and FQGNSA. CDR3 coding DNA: TGTGCCAGCAGCTTAGAACCCCTTACTCGGCGGATCCTCACAGATACGCAGTATTTT. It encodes CASSLEPLTRRILTDTQYF.

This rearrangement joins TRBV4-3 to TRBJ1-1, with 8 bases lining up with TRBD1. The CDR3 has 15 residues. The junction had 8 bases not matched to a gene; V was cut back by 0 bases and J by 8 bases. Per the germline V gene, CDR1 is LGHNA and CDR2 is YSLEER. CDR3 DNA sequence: TGCGCCAGCAGCCAAGATTCGGCAAGGACAGGGGAAGCTTTCTTT. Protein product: CASSQDSARTGEAFF.

The CDR3 region has the DNA TGCGCCAGCAGCTTGGGTGGAGGAACCTACGAGCAGTACTTC. Translating it yields CASSLGGGTYEQYF. This chain joins TRBV5-1 and TRBJ2-7; tentative D call: TRBD2 (5 bases). The germline V and J ends were trimmed by 0 bases and 2 bases, with 9 bases remaining between them. The CDR3 length is 14 residues. Germline V CDR1 and CDR2: SGHRS, YFSETQ.